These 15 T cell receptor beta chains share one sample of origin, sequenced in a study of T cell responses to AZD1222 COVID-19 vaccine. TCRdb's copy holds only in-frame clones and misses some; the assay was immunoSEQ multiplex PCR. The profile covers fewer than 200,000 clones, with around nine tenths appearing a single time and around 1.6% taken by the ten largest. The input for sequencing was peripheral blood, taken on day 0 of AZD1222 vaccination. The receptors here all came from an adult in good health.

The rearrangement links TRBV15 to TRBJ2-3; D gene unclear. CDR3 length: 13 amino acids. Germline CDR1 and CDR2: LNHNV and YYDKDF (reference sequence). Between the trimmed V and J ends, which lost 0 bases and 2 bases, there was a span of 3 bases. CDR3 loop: CATSRDYTDTQYF. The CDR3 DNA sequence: TGTGCCACCAGCAGAGACTACACAGATACGCAGTATTTT. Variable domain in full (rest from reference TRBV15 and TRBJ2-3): DAMVIQNPRYQVTQFGKPVTLSCSQTLNHNVMYWYQQKSSQAPKLLFHYYDKDFNNEADTPDNFQSRRPNTSFCFLDIRSPGLGDTAMYLCATSRDYTDTQYFGPGTRLTVL.

The DNA for the CDR3 is TGCGCCAGCAGTGGAGGGGACCCCTACAATGAGCAGTTCTTC. This codes for CASSGGDPYNEQFF. The rearrangement uses TRBV5-1 and TRBJ2-1; tentative D call: TRBD2 (6 bases). Trimming removed 5 bases at V and 2 bases at J, with 11 bases between. CDR1 and CDR2 (germline): SGHRS, YFSETQ. This CDR3 contains 14 residues.

CDR3 sequence: CASSLAGFRTYEQYV. CDR3 sequence (DNA): TGTGCCAGCAGTCTGGCAGGGTTTAGGACCTACGAGCAGTACGTC. The rearrangement links TRBV6-2 or TRBV6-3 to TRBJ2-7; tentatively, D is TRBD1 (5 bases). Germline loops: CDR1 MNHEY, CDR2 SVGEGT. The V gene lost 5 bases and the J gene lost 2 bases, with 16 bases spanning the gap. The CDR3 loop spans 15 amino acids.

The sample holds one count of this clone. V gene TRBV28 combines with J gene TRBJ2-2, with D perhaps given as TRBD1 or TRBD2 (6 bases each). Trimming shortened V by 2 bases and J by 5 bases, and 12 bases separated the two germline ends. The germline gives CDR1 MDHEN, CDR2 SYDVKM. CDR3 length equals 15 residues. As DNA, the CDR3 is TGTGCCAGCAGTTTAACCCAGGGGAGGACCGGGGAGCTGTTTTTT. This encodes CASSLTQGRTGELFF.

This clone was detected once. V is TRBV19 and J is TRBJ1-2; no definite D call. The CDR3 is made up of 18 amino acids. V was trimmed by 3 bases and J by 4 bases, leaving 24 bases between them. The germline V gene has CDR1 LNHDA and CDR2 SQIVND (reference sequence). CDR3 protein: CASSMNYKMADSGYGYTF. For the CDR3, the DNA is TGTGCCAGTAGTATGAACTACAAGATGGCCGATTCCGGCTATGGCTACACCTTC.

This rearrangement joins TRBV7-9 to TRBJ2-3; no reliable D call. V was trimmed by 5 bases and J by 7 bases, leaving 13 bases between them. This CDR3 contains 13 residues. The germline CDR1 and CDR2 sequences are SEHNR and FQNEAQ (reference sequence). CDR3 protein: CASSPLLRNTQYF. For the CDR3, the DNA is TGTGCCAGCAGCCCCCTTTTGAGGAATACGCAGTATTTT.

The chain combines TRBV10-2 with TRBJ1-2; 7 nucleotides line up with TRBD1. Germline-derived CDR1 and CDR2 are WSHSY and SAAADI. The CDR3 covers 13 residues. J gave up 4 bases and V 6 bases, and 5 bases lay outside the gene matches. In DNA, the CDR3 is TGCGCCAGCAGCCCCGGGACAGTCTATGGCTACACCTTC. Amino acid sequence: CASSPGTVYGYTF.

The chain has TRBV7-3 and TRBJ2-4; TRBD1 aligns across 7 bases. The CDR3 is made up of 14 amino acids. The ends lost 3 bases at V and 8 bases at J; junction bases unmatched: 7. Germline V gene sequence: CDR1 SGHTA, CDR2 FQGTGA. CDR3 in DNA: TGTGCCAGCAGCTTCGGGACAGCGAGCGACATTCAGTACTTC. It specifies CASSFGTASDIQYF.

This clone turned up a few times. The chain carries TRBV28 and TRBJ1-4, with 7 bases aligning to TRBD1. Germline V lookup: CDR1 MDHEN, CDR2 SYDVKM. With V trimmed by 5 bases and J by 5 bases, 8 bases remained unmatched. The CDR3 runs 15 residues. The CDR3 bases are TGTGCCAGCAGTCCCGGGGACAGCCACAATGAAAAACTGTTTTTT. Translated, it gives CASSPGDSHNEKLFF.

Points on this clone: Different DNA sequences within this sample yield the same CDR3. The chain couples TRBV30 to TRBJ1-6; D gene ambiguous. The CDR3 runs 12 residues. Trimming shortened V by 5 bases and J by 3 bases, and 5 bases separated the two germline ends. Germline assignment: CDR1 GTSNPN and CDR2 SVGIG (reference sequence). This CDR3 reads CAWGLYNSPLHF. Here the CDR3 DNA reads TGTGCCTGGGGCCTCTATAATTCACCCCTCCACTTT.

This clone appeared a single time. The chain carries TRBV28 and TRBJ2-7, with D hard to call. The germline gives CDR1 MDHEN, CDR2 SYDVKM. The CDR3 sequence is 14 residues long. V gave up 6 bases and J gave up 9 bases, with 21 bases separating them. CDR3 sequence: CASSKFGVSSGQYF. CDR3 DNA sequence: TGTGCCAGCAGCAAATTCGGTGTCAGCTCTGGGCAGTACTTC.

The CDR3 sequence is CASRTSTGGTEAFF. CDR3 DNA: TGTGCCAGTAGGACTTCGACAGGGGGCACTGAAGCTTTCTTT. This rearrangement joins TRBV19 to TRBJ1-1; 9 bases agree with TRBD1. The CDR3 consists of 14 residues. V was pared by 6 bases and J by 4 bases, with 6 bases of the junction left unmatched. The germline gives CDR1 LNHDA, CDR2 SQIVND (reference sequence). Full variable domain (missing parts from reference TRBV19 and TRBJ1-1): DGGITQSPKYLFRKEGQNVTLSCEQNLNHDAMYWYRQDPGQGLRLIYYSQIVNDFQKGDIAEGYSVSREKKESFPLTVTSAQKNPTAFYLCASRTSTGGTEAFFGQGTRLTVV.

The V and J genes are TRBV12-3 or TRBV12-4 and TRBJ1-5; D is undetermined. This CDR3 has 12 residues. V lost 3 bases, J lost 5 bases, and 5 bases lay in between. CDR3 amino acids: CASSFGDQPQHF. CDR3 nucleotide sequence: TGTGCCAGCAGTTTCGGGGATCAGCCCCAGCATTTT.

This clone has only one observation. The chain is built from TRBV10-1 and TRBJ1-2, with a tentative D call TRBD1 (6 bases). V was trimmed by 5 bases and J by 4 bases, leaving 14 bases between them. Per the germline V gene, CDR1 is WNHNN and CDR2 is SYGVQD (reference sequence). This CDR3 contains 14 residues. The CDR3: CASSPGGAGYGYTF. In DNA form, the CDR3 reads TGCGCCAGCAGTCCTGGGGGCGCCGGCTATGGCTACACCTTC.

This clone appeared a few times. The CDR3, as DNA: TGTGCCAGCTCCGAGACAGATAGCAATCAGCCCCAGCATTTT. Translation gives CASSETDSNQPQHF. The J gene is TRBJ1-5, the V gene TRBV7-3, with D perhaps matching TRBD1 (5 bases). V lost 8 bases to trimming and J lost 0 bases, with 11 bases between them. The CDR3 covers 14 residues. Germline V lookup: CDR1 SGHTA, CDR2 FQGTGA.